This T cell receptor beta chain was recorded in a study of blood T cell repertoires in COVID-19. Overall study: Sample material is recorded as cDNA or gDNA derived from T cells, B-cell-depleted T cells, or PBMCs.

Per the study methods: Researchers report that nucleated cell counts were estimated from reference gene primer amplification. The table came from immunoSEQ multiplex PCR; TCRdb's copy has only in-frame clones and leaves some out. From that table come the V and J calls and clone size; the DNA was used to work out D and trimming. Of some 270,000 clones in the sample, 85% are singletons; the top ten hold approximately 6.6%. This CDR3 comprises 14 residues. The V and J ends lost 4 bases and 9 bases respectively, with 18 bases between them. Looked up from germline, CDR1 is MGHDK and CDR2 is SYGVNS. Contact with a PCR-confirmed or clinician-diagnosed COVID-19 case occurred within 2 weeks of entry.

V and J are TRBV25-1 and TRBJ1-2; the D gene is possibly TRBD1 (6 bases). The source is a woman in her forties or fifties who had been exposed to COVID-19. The sequenced material came from PBMCs or T cells enriched from blood (not recorded which). This chain's CDR3 is CASSAAGQILSYTF. CDR3 nucleotides: TGTGCCAGCAGTGCCGCCGGACAGATCCTAAGCTACACCTTC.